The T cell receptor beta chain under discussion was sequenced for a study of Ad26.COV2.S vaccination and SARS-CoV-2 variants. Broader study findings: CD8+ and CD4+ T cells specific for spike reportedly responded with substantial breadth after vaccination.

Assay: immunoSEQ multiplex PCR; the TCRdb copy retains only in-frame clones and omits some. This sample carries some 180,000 clones, roughly 87% of them seen once, and the ten largest clones take under 7.5%. Worth noting for this clone: Its antigen is still unknown.

This CDR3 comprises 16 residues. Germline CDR1 reads LGHDT; CDR2 reads YNNKEL (reference sequence). The V gene lost 6 bases and the J gene lost 7 bases, with 22 bases spanning the gap. The sequence was obtained from a human donor who had recovered from COVID-19. Sequencing was performed on peripheral blood, taken after recovery from COVID-19. The rearrangement uses TRBV3-1 (or the pseudogene TRBV3-2) and TRBJ2-1, with D perhaps matching TRBD1 (6 bases). CDR3 protein: CASSLRGTLHQNEQFF. CDR3 sequence (DNA): TGTGCCAGCAGTCTTAGGGGGACCCTCCACCAAAATGAGCAGTTCTTC.